These 20 T cell receptor beta chains originate from one sample sequenced in a study of CXCR3-negative and CXCR3-positive naive CD8 T cells. TRB cDNA libraries were made by UMI-labeled 5' RACE. TCRdb reworked the 5' RACE reads into one entry per CDR3 protein, no DNA. With over 100,000 distinct CDR3 sequences in the sample, the ten largest clones hold 0.29%. Sequencing was done on a sample of naive CXCR3- CD8+ T cells from blood. Described subset: CD45RO-CCR7+CD27+CD95- naive CD8+ T cells lacking CXCR3 (TNR3-). These receptors were obtained from a human donor in good health. Some clones in this sample may be carry-over from other donors' samples.

The J gene is TRBJ1-5, the V gene TRBV4-1; without DNA, the TCRdb call of TRBD1 cannot be checked. The CDR3 loop spans 13 amino acids. In germline, CDR1 is MGHRA, CDR2 YSYEKL. The chain's CDR3 is CASSLFRDQPQHF.

The rearrangement links TRBV7-6 to TRBJ2-3. Germline V gives CDR1 SGHVS, CDR2 FNYEAQ. The CDR3 sequence is 16 residues long. The CDR3 sequence is CASSFDVEASTDTQYF.

V gene TRBV27 combines with J gene TRBJ1-1; the D call of TRBD1 rests on TCRdb alone, since no DNA is present to check it. Germline V lookup: CDR1 MNHEY, CDR2 SMNVEV (reference sequence). This CDR3 comprises 16 residues. CDR3 in amino acids: CASSLSWGKVNTEAFF.

The genes are TRBV5-1 and TRBJ2-7; checking the TCRdb D call of TRBD1 is not possible without DNA. The germline V gene has CDR1 SGHRS and CDR2 YFSETQ. CDR3 length: 12 amino acids. CDR3 sequence: CASSPPSFEQYF.

The rearrangement uses TRBV28 and TRBJ2-1; there is no DNA to check the TCRdb D call of TRBD1. The germline V gene has CDR1 MDHEN and CDR2 SYDVKM. There are 14 residues in the CDR3. The CDR3 region is CASQWDSSYNEQFF.

V gene TRBV29-1 combines with J gene TRBJ2-1; the TCRdb D gene call, TRBD2, has no DNA to confirm it. The CDR3 runs 13 residues. CDR1 and CDR2 from the germline V gene are SQVTM and ANQGSEA. CDR3 protein: CSVLPWSYNEQFF.

The rearrangement joins TRBV29-1 to TRBJ2-3. The germline V gene has CDR1 SQVTM and CDR2 ANQGSEA. This CDR3 comprises 13 residues. The CDR3 protein is CSVEEGNTDTQYF.

The chain carries TRBV15 and TRBJ1-5; no DNA is available, so the TRBD1 call from TCRdb remains unchecked. Germline V gene sequence: CDR1 LNHNV, CDR2 YYDKDF (reference sequence). The CDR3 is made up of 16 amino acids. Here the CDR3 reads CATSRDSEGGNQPQHF. Based on the CDR3 plus reference TRBV15 and TRBJ1-5, the full variable domain is DAMVIQNPRYQVTQFGKPVTLSCSQTLNHNVMYWYQQKSSQAPKLLFHYYDKDFNNEADTPDNFQSRRPNTSFCFLDIRSPGLGDTAMYLCATSRDSEGGNQPQHFGDGTRLSIL.

This chain joins TRBV29-1 and TRBJ1-2; with no DNA, the TCRdb D assignment of TRBD1 cannot be verified. The CDR3 is 12 residues long. Germline CDR1 reads SQVTM; CDR2 reads ANQGSEA. The CDR3 sequence: CSAPGQGYGYTF.

CDR3 amino acids: CASRTIAGTQYF. The chain joins TRBV2 to TRBJ2-3; the D call from TCRdb, TRBD2, cannot be confirmed without DNA. Germline V gene lookup returns CDR1 SNHLY and CDR2 FYNNEI. The CDR3 extends over 12 amino acids.

The V gene is TRBV29-1, the J gene TRBJ2-2. CDR1 and CDR2 (germline): SQVTM, ANQGSEA. CDR3 size: 12 residues. The CDR3 protein is CSVEDLPGELFF.

V and J are TRBV12-3 or TRBV12-4 and TRBJ2-7; TCRdb outputs TRBD1, but without DNA this stays unchecked. This CDR3 has 15 amino acids. The CDR3 is CAGSPTGIREYEQYF.

This rearrangement joins TRBV10-3 to TRBJ1-3. This CDR3 is built from 16 residues. Germline V lookup: CDR1 ENHRY, CDR2 SYGVKD. This CDR3 reads CAIGGPAENSGNTIYF.

This chain links TRBV27 with TRBJ2-5. Germline V CDR1 and CDR2: MNHEY, SMNVEV (reference sequence). The CDR3 extends over 14 amino acids. The CDR3 here is CASSLATDGETQYF.

The chain links TRBV7-9 to TRBJ1-4; the TCRdb D gene call, TRBD1, has no DNA to confirm it. In germline, CDR1 is SEHNR, CDR2 FQNEAQ (reference sequence). This CDR3 has 14 residues. CDR3 residues: CASSRGTHNEKLFF. The full variable domain, rest sourced from reference TRBV7-9 and TRBJ1-4, is DTGVSQNPRHKITKRGQNVTFRCDPISEHNRLYWYRQTLGQGPEFLTYFQNEAQLEKSRLLSDRFSAERPKGSFSTLEIQRTEQGDSAMYLCASSRGTHNEKLFFGSGTQLSVL.

The chain's CDR3 is CAIGTGYSEQYF. The chain uses TRBV10-3 and TRBJ2-7; TCRdb reports TRBD1, a call that lacks DNA to check it against. The CDR3 is made up of 12 amino acids. Germline V gene lookup returns CDR1 ENHRY and CDR2 SYGVKD.

The chain recombines TRBV7-9 with TRBJ2-2. Germline-derived CDR1 and CDR2 are SEHNR and FQNEAQ (reference sequence). CDR3 length equals 13 residues. CDR3 sequence reads: CASTSPNTGELFF.

The V and J genes are TRBV5-1 and TRBJ2-7; TCRdb gives TRBD1 as the D gene, but with no DNA this cannot be confirmed. CDR1 is SGHRS, CDR2 YFSETQ, per germline. The CDR3 is 15 amino acids. CDR3 residues: CASSLGQGEYYEQYF. Full variable domain (rest looked up from reference TRBV5-1 and TRBJ2-7): KAGVTQTPRYLIKTRGQQVTLSCSPISGHRSVSWYQQTPGQGLQFLFEYFSETQRNKGNFPGRFSGRQFSNSRSEMNVSTLELGDSALYLCASSLGQGEYYEQYFGPGTRLTVT.

The rearrangement joins TRBV5-1 to TRBJ1-2. The CDR3 has 16 amino acids. The V gene's germline CDR1 is SGHRS and CDR2 YFSETQ. CDR3 amino acids: CASSVELHGSAYGYTF. The full variable domain, with the rest looked up from reference TRBV5-1 and TRBJ1-2, is KAGVTQTPRYLIKTRGQQVTLSCSPISGHRSVSWYQQTPGQGLQFLFEYFSETQRNKGNFPGRFSGRQFSNSRSEMNVSTLELGDSALYLCASSVELHGSAYGYTFGSGTRLTVV.

The chain links TRBV28 to TRBJ1-6. The CDR3 consists of 14 residues. CDR1 is MDHEN and CDR2 is SYDVKM in the germline V gene. This CDR3 is CASTPRQYNSPLHF.